Below are 22 T cell receptor beta chains sequenced from a single sample in a study of T-cell memory formation after mild COVID-19. TCRdb called the 5' RACE reads again in MiXCR, with one record for every CDR3 protein. This sample has just under 350,000 distinct CDR3 sequences, with over 10% found just once. Sequencing was carried out using PBMCs or a T cell subset sorted from them (not recorded which). Receptors originate from a man aged 18-30 years who had mild COVID-19 (a few samples of this study predate the infection). Cell type and time point are not known.

This chain connects TRBV20-1 to TRBJ1-2; D is possibly TRBD1 (6 bases). Between the trimmed V and J ends, which lost 0 bases and 4 bases, there was a span of 15 bases. Germline-derived CDR1 and CDR2 are DFQATT and SNEGSKA (reference sequence). CDR3 length: 15 amino acids. The CDR3 region is CSARDLWGGAYGYTF. The CDR3 DNA sequence: TGCAGTGCTAGAGATCTATGGGGGGGCGCCTATGGCTACACCTTC.

The chain links TRBV4-2 to TRBJ2-5; 11 bases fit TRBD2. This CDR3 is 17 amino acids long. Germline V lookup: CDR1 LGHNA, CDR2 YNFKEQ. Trimming took 3 bases from V and 1 from J; bases not matched to a gene: 7. CDR3 sequence reads: CASSQYLAGGIQETQYF. The CDR3 bases are TGTGCCAGCAGCCAGTATCTAGCGGGGGGAATCCAAGAGACCCAGTACTTC.

V gene TRBV2 combines with J gene TRBJ2-7; D possibly corresponds to TRBD1 (6 bases). Germline V gene data show CDR1 as SNHLY and CDR2 as FYNNEI. This CDR3 comprises 13 residues. With 2 bases removed from V and 6 bases from J, the gap between germline ends came to 11 bases. CDR3: CASSETGTSEQYV. For the CDR3, the DNA is TGTGCCAGCAGTGAAACCGGGACATCCGAGCAGTACGTC.

The rearrangement links TRBV29-1 to TRBJ1-1; maybe TRBD1 (5 bases). Germline-derived CDR1 and CDR2 are SQVTM and ANQGSEA. The CDR3 contains 11 residues. The V end was cut by 7 bases, the J end by 5 bases, with 11 bases between. The CDR3 nucleotides read TGCAGCGGGGGAGGGGAAACTGAAGCTTTCTTT. It encodes CSGGGETEAFF.

This rearrangement joins TRBV12-3 or TRBV12-4 to TRBJ1-1; D is ambiguous. Deletions cut 0 bases from V and 6 bases from J, with 5 bases between. This CDR3 contains 12 residues. The CDR3 nucleotides are TGTGCCAGCAGTTTAGCGCGCTCTGAAGCTTTCTTT. This translates into CASSLARSEAFF.

As DNA, the CDR3 is TGCGCCAGCAGCCGAATACAGGGGGTTGACGGGGAGCTGTTTTTT. Translation: CASSRIQGVDGELFF. The chain carries TRBV4-1 and TRBJ2-2; 8 nucleotides match TRBD1. After removal of 4 bases from V and 7 bases from J, the junction contained 8 bases not matched to a gene. The germline CDR1 and CDR2 sequences are MGHRA and YSYEKL. This CDR3 comprises 15 residues.

This clonotype was observed many times. The chain employs TRBV4-1 and TRBJ1-4; possible D gene TRBD1, 6 bases. V dropped 4 bases and J dropped 3 bases, with 18 bases sitting between them. Germline V gene sequence: CDR1 MGHRA, CDR2 YSYEKL. This CDR3 spans 17 amino acids. DNA for the CDR3: TGCGCCAGCAGCCCTCTCTTAAAGGGGGTATCTAATGAAAAACTGTTTTTT. Its protein is CASSPLLKGVSNEKLFF.

The chain's CDR3 is CASRRTGTSGSNEQFF. CDR3 DNA sequence: TGTGCCAGCAGGAGGACCGGGACTAGCGGCTCCAATGAGCAGTTCTTC. The chain is built from TRBV7-2 and TRBJ2-1; 11 positions agree with TRBD2. Trimming cost V 6 bases and J 6 bases; bases outside gene matches: 10. This CDR3 comprises 16 residues. Germline CDR1 and CDR2: SGHTA and FQGNSA.

The chain carries TRBV28 and TRBJ2-7, with no clear D. The CDR3 runs 15 residues. The germline gives CDR1 MDHEN, CDR2 SYDVKM. Between the trimmed V and J ends, which lost 2 bases and 0 bases, there was a span of 11 bases. CDR3 DNA sequence: TGTGCCAGCAGTTTAAGTGGATTGAGCTCCTACGAGCAGTACGTC. Protein sequence: CASSLSGLSSYEQYV.

This clonotype appeared a few times. This chain joins TRBV28 and TRBJ1-6; TRBD1 agrees at 8 bases. V gave up 7 bases and J gave up 6 bases; unmatched junction bases: 8. This CDR3 contains 15 residues. The V gene's germline CDR1 is MDHEN and CDR2 SYDVKM. The CDR3 here is CASITRTGPNSPLHF. The CDR3 region has the DNA TGTGCCAGCATAACCCGGACAGGGCCTAATTCACCCCTCCACTTT.

The chain combines TRBV29-1 with TRBJ1-2; 10 bases match TRBD1. The germline gives CDR1 SQVTM, CDR2 ANQGSEA. The CDR3 covers 13 residues. CDR3 in DNA: TGCAGACAGAGAGACAGGGGGCGGGATGGCTACACCTTC. This codes for CRQRDRGRDGYTF.

This clonotype has more than one count but fewer than ten. The V and J genes are TRBV4-3 and TRBJ2-5, with 10 bases aligning to TRBD1. The CDR3 is 15 residues long. J was trimmed by 5 bases and V by 3 bases; bases with no gene match: 6. CDR1 and CDR2 from the germline V gene are LGHNA and YSLEER. The CDR3 spells CASSHGTGDLETQYF. As DNA, the CDR3 is TGCGCCAGCAGCCACGGGACAGGGGACCTTGAGACCCAGTACTTC.

The rearrangement links TRBV6-6 to TRBJ1-2; D is perhaps TRBD1 (6 bases). Looked up from germline, CDR1 is MNHNY and CDR2 is SVGAGI (reference sequence). The CDR3 has 13 amino acids. V was clipped by 5 bases and J by 4 bases, with 11 bases between them. CDR3 in amino acids: CASSPGEAYGYTF. CDR3 coding DNA: TGTGCCAGCAGTCCAGGGGAGGCCTATGGCTACACCTTC.

The rearrangement uses TRBV20-1 and TRBJ1-2; D not resolved. Germline lookup yields CDR1 DFQATT and CDR2 SNEGSKA (reference sequence). CDR3 length: 14 residues. Trimming removed 0 bases from V and 3 bases from J, with 11 bases in between. The CDR3 region is CSAREGGWDYGYTF. The CDR3 DNA reads as TGCAGTGCTAGAGAGGGAGGGTGGGACTATGGCTACACCTTC.

The J gene is TRBJ2-1, the V gene TRBV7-3, with TRBD2 as a possible D gene (6 bases). Per germline, CDR1 SGHTA and CDR2 FQGTGA. This CDR3 spans 12 amino acids. V shed 5 bases and J shed 7 bases, with 9 bases lying between them. CDR3 DNA sequence: TGTGCCAGCAGCGACAGCGGGAATGAGCAGTTCTTC. This encodes CASSDSGNEQFF.

This clonotype occurred a few times. J is TRBJ2-5 and V is TRBV24-1; D unresolved. Germline lookup yields CDR1 KGHDR and CDR2 SFDVKD. The CDR3 extends over 15 amino acids. With 4 bases removed from V and 5 bases from J, the gap between germline ends came to 16 bases. CDR3 nucleotide sequence: TGTGCCACCAGTGAAATCGGCCGGATCGGGGAGACCCAGTACTTC. This translates into CATSEIGRIGETQYF.

Many counts were recorded for this clonotype. V gene TRBV29-1 combines with J gene TRBJ1-2, with D maybe TRBD1 (6 bases). V was pared by 6 bases and J by 4 bases, with 15 bases between. This CDR3 has 13 amino acids. Germline CDR1 and CDR2: SQVTM and ANQGSEA. CDR3 in DNA: TGCAGCGTGCACGGACAGTACACCTATGGCTACACCTTC. Its protein product is CSVHGQYTYGYTF. The whole variable domain, filled in from reference TRBV29-1 and TRBJ1-2, reads SAVISQKPSRDICQRGTSLTIQCQVDSQVTMMFWYRQQPGQSLTLIATANQGSEATYESGFVIDKFPISRPNLTFSTLTVSNMSPEDSSIYLCSVHGQYTYGYTFGSGTRLTVV.

The chain uses TRBV4-3 and TRBJ1-1, with D possibly TRBD1 on 5 matching bases. The germline CDR1 and CDR2 sequences are LGHNA and YSLEER. The CDR3 sequence is 17 residues long. V lost 2 bases, J lost 1 base, and 17 bases lay in between. DNA for the CDR3: TGCGCCAGCAGCCAACCCAGAGGAAGGGACTCGAACACTGAAGCTTTCTTT. This codes for CASSQPRGRDSNTEAFF.

This chain connects TRBV20-1 to TRBJ2-2, with a tentative D call TRBD1 (5 bases). Trimming left V 5 bases short and J 5 bases short, with 18 bases between. In germline, CDR1 is DFQATT, CDR2 SNEGSKA (reference sequence). The CDR3 spans 15 residues. The CDR3, as DNA: TGCAGTGCTCAGAAGGCCCCCAGGGCTACCGGGGAGCTGTTTTTT. Encoded protein: CSAQKAPRATGELFF.

This clonotype was picked up a small number of times. CDR3 nucleotides: TGTGCCAGCAGTTCGGATGGTAGTTCGCACACTGAAGCTTTCTTT. This codes for CASSSDGSSHTEAFF. The rearrangement uses TRBV27 and TRBJ1-1, with D unresolved. V was clipped by 4 bases and J by 3 bases, with 15 bases between them. The CDR3 consists of 15 residues. Germline lookup yields CDR1 MNHEY and CDR2 SMNVEV (reference sequence).

This chain connects TRBV6-5 to TRBJ1-2; D gene ambiguous. V dropped 5 bases and J dropped 2 bases, with 15 bases sitting between them. This CDR3 region has 15 residues. The germline V gene has CDR1 MNHEY and CDR2 SVGAGI. CDR3 amino acids: CASSPWAVQNYGYTF. The CDR3 nucleotides are TGTGCCAGCAGTCCCTGGGCAGTGCAAAACTATGGCTACACCTTC.

In its sample, this clonotype was seen many times. The chain couples TRBV28 to TRBJ2-1; 8 bases fit TRBD2. This CDR3 has 14 residues. Germline CDR1 is MDHEN and CDR2 is SYDVKM. V gave up 7 bases and J gave up 3 bases; unmatched junction bases: 5. The CDR3 region has the DNA TGTGCCAGCATAAAAAGCGGGGGCTACAATGAGCAGTTCTTC. It specifies CASIKSGGYNEQFF.